This T cell receptor beta chain was profiled in a study of radiotherapy plus CTLA-4 blockade in lung cancer. TCRdb's copy holds only in-frame clones and misses some; the assay was immunoSEQ multiplex PCR. In the table there are 60,000 to 70,000 clones, roughly 78% of which are singletons. Worth noting for this clone: Other DNA variants within this sample encode the same CDR3.

Deletions cut 0 bases from V and 2 bases from J, with 8 bases between. The CDR3 runs 14 residues. Germline-derived CDR1 and CDR2 are SGHDT and YYEEEE. The receptor was isolated from a human donor with non-small cell lung cancer who had a complete response to radiotherapy plus ipilimumab. The chain recombines TRBV5-6 with TRBJ1-2; D is unresolved. This sample comprised peripheral blood, obtained from a patient treated with radiotherapy plus ipilimumab. CDR3 sequence (DNA): TGTGCCAGCAGCTTGGGGTCGGTAAACTATGGCTACACCTTC. As protein: CASSLGSVNYGYTF.